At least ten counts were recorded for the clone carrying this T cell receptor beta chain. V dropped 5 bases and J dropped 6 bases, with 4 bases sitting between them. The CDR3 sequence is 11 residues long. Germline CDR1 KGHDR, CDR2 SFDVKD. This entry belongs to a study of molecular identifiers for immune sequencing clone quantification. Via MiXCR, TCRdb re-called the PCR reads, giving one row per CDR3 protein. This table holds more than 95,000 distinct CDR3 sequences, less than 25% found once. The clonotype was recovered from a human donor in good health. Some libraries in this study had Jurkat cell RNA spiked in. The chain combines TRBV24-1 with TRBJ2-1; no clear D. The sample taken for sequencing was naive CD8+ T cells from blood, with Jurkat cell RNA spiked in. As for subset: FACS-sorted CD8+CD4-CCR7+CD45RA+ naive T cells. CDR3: CATSGGNEQFF. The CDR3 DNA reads TGTGCCACCAGTGGTGGCAATGAGCAGTTCTTC.